The T cell receptor beta chain described here comes from a study of post-analysis software for immune sequencing data. About the study: Clinical courses comprised relapsing-remitting, secondary progressive and progressive-relapsing multiple sclerosis.

The V and J ends lost 4 bases and 3 bases, in that order; junction bases with no gene match: 13. Germline CDR1 reads MGHRA; CDR2 reads YSYEKL. The CDR3 sequence is 17 residues long. About this clonotype: Antigen unknown.

Unique molecular identifiers were built into the TCR beta cDNA libraries. T cells numbering about 0.9 to 11 million gave rise to 400,000 to 550,000 cDNA molecules. Via MiXCR, TCRdb re-called the PCR reads, giving one row per CDR3 protein. The data contain about 430,000 distinct CDR3 sequences, 30% to 40% of them singletons. General observations from the study: Those with multiple sclerosis, the patient group, showed significantly lower normalized Chao1 diversity than controls. There were roughly 5 TRBV segments more frequent in patients than controls, and TRBV5-6, TRBV5-1 and TRBV20-1 were among them. Batch-matched samples strongly co-clustered by F measure.

Sequenced material: blood. The origin of this receptor is a girl aged 2-9 years with multiple sclerosis. This sequence joins TRBV4-1 and TRBJ2-3; 7 bases agree with TRBD1. The CDR3 loop reads CASSPYVRGGKTDTQYF. The CDR3 region has the DNA TGCGCCAGCAGCCCCTACGTAAGAGGGGGCAAAACAGATACGCAGTATTTT.